Below, 32 T cell receptor beta chains from the same sample are listed, as sequenced in a study of identical twins. MiXCR was run by TCRdb on the 5' RACE reads, yielding one entry per CDR3 protein. The sample records 600,000 to 800,000 distinct CDR3 sequences, roughly 20% being singletons. These data were likewise used in another study, on T cells expressing NK-cell markers.

The material sequenced was PBMCs. The receptors originated from a woman aged 18-29 years in good health.

The sample holds many counts of this clonotype. The chain recombines TRBV14 with TRBJ2-3, with TRBD2 matching over 7 bases. V lost 2 bases and J lost 9; bases outside the gene matches: 5. The CDR3 is 13 residues long. Germline V gene sequence: CDR1 SGHDN, CDR2 FVKESK. The DNA of the CDR3 is TGTGCCAGCAGCCAATTTGCCGGGGGGACGCAGTATTTT. Protein: CASSQFAGGTQYF.

This clonotype was seen a handful of times. This rearrangement joins TRBV27 to TRBJ2-7, with TRBD2 as a possible D gene (6 bases). The germline CDR1 and CDR2 sequences are MNHEY and SMNVEV (reference sequence). Trimming pared 3 bases from V and 7 bases from J, leaving 16 bases between. The CDR3 is 14 residues long. The CDR3 DNA sequence: TGTGCCAGCAGTTTCGGACGGGAGTTTCGGGAGCAGTACTTC. The encoded protein is CASSFGREFREQYF.

The sample holds a few counts of this clonotype. The gene calls are TRBV5-1 and TRBJ2-7; the D is unclear. CDR1 and CDR2 (germline): SGHRS, YFSETQ. The CDR3 spans 13 residues. The V end lost 5 bases, the J end lost 0 bases, and 9 bases lay between the germline ends. The CDR3 region is CASRVRVSYEQYF. CDR3 DNA: TGCGCCAGCAGAGTCCGGGTCTCCTACGAGCAGTACTTC. The full variable domain, completed using reference TRBV5-1 and TRBJ2-7, is KAGVTQTPRYLIKTRGQQVTLSCSPISGHRSVSWYQQTPGQGLQFLFEYFSETQRNKGNFPGRFSGRQFSNSRSEMNVSTLELGDSALYLCASRVRVSYEQYFGPGTRLTVT.

This chain uses TRBV5-4 with TRBJ2-7; tentatively, D is TRBD2 (6 bases). The germline V and J ends were trimmed by 2 bases and 2 bases, with 14 bases remaining between them. CDR1 is SGHNT, CDR2 YYREEE, per germline (reference sequence). This CDR3 has 15 residues. CDR3 amino acids: CASSFSSSATYEQYF. CDR3 nucleotides: TGTGCCAGCAGCTTTTCGTCTAGCGCTACCTACGAGCAGTACTTC.

This clonotype came up many times. The rearrangement joins TRBV25-1 to TRBJ1-2; unclear D gene. Trimming took off 1 base at V and 2 bases at J, with 11 bases between the two ends. The CDR3 runs 15 residues. Per the germline V gene, CDR1 is MGHDK and CDR2 is SYGVNS. The chain's CDR3 is CASSESVPSNYGYTF. The CDR3 DNA follows: TGTGCCAGCAGTGAATCAGTACCTTCAAACTATGGCTACACCTTC.

Many counts were recorded for this clonotype. V usage is TRBV29-1 and J usage is TRBJ1-1; D is ambiguous. The CDR3 has 12 residues. Per the germline V gene, CDR1 is SQVTM and CDR2 is ANQGSEA. The V end was cut by 7 bases, the J end by 4 bases, with 13 bases between. This chain's CDR3 is CSATTSSTEAFF. The CDR3 nucleotides are TGCAGCGCCACGACCTCGAGCACTGAAGCTTTCTTT.

This clonotype was picked up many times. The rearrangement links TRBV20-1 to TRBJ1-5, with D uncertain. Germline CDR1 reads DFQATT; CDR2 reads SNEGSKA (reference sequence). The CDR3 is 13 amino acids. V was clipped by 1 base and J by 7 bases, with 11 bases between them. The CDR3 nucleotides are TGCAGTGCTAGAGTGGCTTTATCCCAGCCCCAGCATTTT. Its translation: CSARVALSQPQHF.

This clonotype was picked up many times. The chain has TRBV5-1 and TRBJ1-2; TRBD1 agrees at 9 bases. There are 14 residues in the CDR3. With V trimmed by 0 bases and J by 6 bases, 3 bases remained unmatched. In germline, CDR1 is SGHRS, CDR2 YFSETQ. CDR3 bases: TGCGCCAGCAGCTTGGGGAGGGACAGGGATGGCTACACCTTC. Residues: CASSLGRDRDGYTF.

The chain carries TRBV5-1 and TRBJ2-5; 7 nucleotides align to TRBD1. CDR1 and CDR2 from the germline V gene are SGHRS and YFSETQ. This CDR3 is built from 13 residues. J gave up 0 bases and V 7 bases, and 3 bases lay outside the gene matches. DNA for the CDR3: TGCGCCAGCGGGGACAGTTACCAAGAGACCCAGTACTTC. Translating gives CASGDSYQETQYF.

The table lists this clonotype with many counts. The chain carries TRBV20-1 and TRBJ2-4; 8 nucleotides match TRBD2. This CDR3 region has 16 residues. V was pared by 3 bases and J by 2 bases, with 9 bases of the junction left unmatched. The germline gives CDR1 DFQATT, CDR2 SNEGSKA (reference sequence). Here the CDR3 DNA reads TGCAGTGCTAGGCCCGGGGGGGGCGCGACCAAAAACATTCAGTACTTC. Protein product: CSARPGGGATKNIQYF.

This clonotype was recorded many times. CDR3 amino acids: CSVGTGRNQPQHF. The CDR3, as DNA: TGCAGCGTTGGGACAGGGCGCAATCAGCCCCAGCATTTT. The chain uses TRBV29-1 and TRBJ1-5; 8 positions match TRBD1. The CDR3 is made up of 13 amino acids. Germline loops: CDR1 SQVTM, CDR2 ANQGSEA. Trimming removed 4 bases from V and 2 bases from J; junction bases left unmatched: 1.

V gene TRBV12-3 or TRBV12-4 combines with J gene TRBJ1-1, with TRBD1 as a possible D gene (5 bases). V was shortened by 1 base and J by 10 bases, with 13 bases between the two germline ends. The CDR3 runs 13 residues. DNA of the CDR3: TGTGCCAGCAGTTTAGGGGGACGTGGTGGAGCTTTCTTT. Translation gives CASSLGGRGGAFF.

V gene TRBV12-3 or TRBV12-4 combines with J gene TRBJ2-5, with no clear D. The CDR3 loop spans 14 amino acids. The V and J ends lost 1 base and 4 bases respectively, with 10 bases between them. CDR3 nucleotides: TGTGCCAGCAGTTTAGAGGGTTGGGGAGAGACCCAGTACTTC. Translating gives CASSLEGWGETQYF.

CDR3 sequence reads: CASSIGGRNEQYF. The CDR3 nucleotides are TGTGCCAGCAGCATCGGGGGGCGGAACGAGCAGTACTTC. The V call is TRBV6-2 or TRBV6-3, the J call TRBJ2-7, with D possibly TRBD2 on 7 matching bases. This CDR3 is built from 13 residues. CDR1 and CDR2 from the germline V gene are MNHEY and SVGEGT. V shed 6 bases and J shed 5 bases, with 14 bases lying between them.

This clonotype was detected ten times or more. At one of its ends the junction is not consistent with the germline gene, which may arise from a read error. The chain joins TRBV12-3 or TRBV12-4 to TRBJ2-7, with TRBD1 matching 7 bases. This CDR3 is built from 12 residues. This CDR3 is CASSLVGRGKNF. The CDR3 nucleotides are TGTGCCAGCAGTTTAGTGGGCAGGGGGAAGAACTTC.

This clonotype occurred many times. The chain combines TRBV20-1 with TRBJ2-7; 9 positions match TRBD2. Germline-derived CDR1 and CDR2 are DFQATT and SNEGSKA (reference sequence). CDR3 length equals 15 residues. V gave up 0 bases and J gave up 3 bases; unmatched junction bases: 6. For the CDR3, the DNA is TGCAGTGCTAGAGATCCTGAGACTAGCGGCTACGAGCAGTACTTC. It encodes CSARDPETSGYEQYF.

This clonotype was detected a few times. The genes are TRBV20-1 and TRBJ2-7, with D perhaps TRBD2 (5 bases). Trimming removed 0 bases at V and 6 bases at J, with 15 bases between. This CDR3 spans 14 amino acids. Germline V CDR1 and CDR2: DFQATT, SNEGSKA (reference sequence). The DNA of the CDR3 is TGCAGTGCTAGAGATTCAGGAAGAGGGCGCGAGCAGTACTTC. Translated: CSARDSGRGREQYF.

V is TRBV7-9 and J is TRBJ1-1, with D tentatively TRBD1 (5 bases). The CDR3 has 14 residues. With 8 bases removed from V and 8 bases from J, the gap between germline ends came to 21 bases. Germline CDR1 and CDR2: SEHNR and FQNEAQ (reference sequence). CDR3 DNA: TGTGCCAGCGCCCAGGGAGGGGCAAGGACCGAAGCTTTCTTT. Translated: CASAQGGARTEAFF.

The rearrangement joins TRBV9 to TRBJ1-1; 7 bases map to TRBD1. The germline gives CDR1 SGDLS, CDR2 YYNGEE. This CDR3 is 16 amino acids long. The V and J ends lost 3 bases and 4 bases, in that order; junction bases with no gene match: 12. The CDR3 protein is CASSAETGASFTEAFF. CDR3 DNA: TGTGCCAGCAGCGCCGAAACAGGGGCTTCGTTCACTGAAGCTTTCTTT.

Many counts were recorded for this clonotype. This rearrangement joins TRBV4-2 to TRBJ2-7, with 9 nucleotides matching TRBD1. V shed 3 bases and J 2 bases; nucleotides not matched to a gene: 2. The germline gives CDR1 LGHNA, CDR2 YNFKEQ. The CDR3 is 14 residues long. The CDR3 reads CASSHGQGTYEQYF. CDR3 coding DNA: TGTGCCAGCAGCCACGGACAGGGGACCTACGAGCAGTACTTC.

V gene TRBV20-1 combines with J gene TRBJ2-3, with TRBD2 matching over 12 bases. From germline, CDR1 is DFQATT and CDR2 SNEGSKA (reference sequence). With 4 bases clipped from V and 5 bases from J, the junction kept 7 bases outside the gene matches. The CDR3 has 15 amino acids. The CDR3, as DNA: TGCAGTGCTACTCCGACTAGCGGGGGAGGAGATACGCAGTATTTT. Translating gives CSATPTSGGGDTQYF.

This chain uses TRBV20-1 with TRBJ2-5; TRBD2 matches at 8 bases. Germline CDR1 reads DFQATT; CDR2 reads SNEGSKA (reference sequence). This CDR3 spans 14 amino acids. The J segment lost 3 bases and the V segment lost 4 bases, leaving 7 bases of the junction unmatched. CDR3 amino acids: CSATLAGPKETQYF. As DNA, the CDR3 is TGCAGTGCTACGCTAGCGGGCCCTAAAGAGACCCAGTACTTC.

In this sample, this clonotype turned up a few times. This sequence joins TRBV5-1 and TRBJ1-1, with 9 bases lining up with TRBD1. J lost 12 bases, V lost 4 bases, and 19 bases had no gene match. The CDR3 totals 16 residues. Germline V gives CDR1 SGHRS, CDR2 YFSETQ. The CDR3 region is CASSLKGGTGQGETFF. CDR3 coding DNA: TGCGCCAGCAGCCTGAAAGGGGGAACGGGACAGGGTGAGACTTTCTTT. Supplemented by reference TRBV5-1 and TRBJ1-1, the full variable domain reads KAGVTQTPRYLIKTRGQQVTLSCSPISGHRSVSWYQQTPGQGLQFLFEYFSETQRNKGNFPGRFSGRQFSNSRSEMNVSTLELGDSALYLCASSLKGGTGQGETFFGQGTRLTVV.

The chain is built from TRBV20-1 and TRBJ1-1; D remains unclear. The CDR3 length is 12 residues. Looked up from germline, CDR1 is DFQATT and CDR2 is SNEGSKA (reference sequence). Deletions cut 6 bases from V and 7 bases from J, with 15 bases between. The chain's CDR3 is CSAFPTVREAFF. In DNA form, the CDR3 reads TGCAGTGCCTTCCCTACAGTCCGTGAAGCTTTCTTT.

The table lists this clonotype with a few counts. This sequence joins TRBV20-1 and TRBJ2-1, with D uncertain. The CDR3 extends over 12 amino acids. Trimming removed 4 bases from V and 6 bases from J, with 10 bases in between. Germline-derived CDR1 and CDR2 are DFQATT and SNEGSKA (reference sequence). The CDR3 nucleotides are TGCAGTGCTAATGGACGGGCCAATGAGCAGTTCTTC. Its translation is CSANGRANEQFF.

The rearrangement links TRBV11-2 to TRBJ2-1; D unclear. The V gene's germline CDR1 is SGHAT and CDR2 FQNNGV. Trimming left V 1 base short and J 9 bases short, with 16 bases between. CDR3 size: 15 residues. The CDR3 sequence: CASSLVETRWSEQFF. The CDR3 bases are TGTGCCAGCAGCTTAGTCGAGACCAGATGGAGTGAGCAGTTCTTC. Drawing the rest from reference TRBV11-2 and TRBJ2-1, the complete variable domain is EAGVAQSPRYKIIEKRQSVAFWCNPISGHATLYWYQQILGQGPKLLIQFQNNGVVDDSQLPKDRFSAERLKGVDSTLKIQPAKLEDSAVYLCASSLVETRWSEQFFGPGTRLTVL.

At least ten counts were recorded for this clonotype. The chain links TRBV12-3 or TRBV12-4 to TRBJ1-4, with 7 bases fitting TRBD1. The trim removed 2 bases at V and 16 bases at J, leaving 10 bases unmatched. The CDR3 contains 13 residues. CDR3 protein: CASSLLATGRWFF. The CDR3 nucleotides are TGTGCCAGCAGTTTATTGGCGACAGGGAGGTGGTTTTTT.

The sample holds a few counts of this clonotype. The DNA for the CDR3 is TGCGCCAGCAGGCCCGGGACTAGCGAATACAATGAGCAGTTCTTC. This translates into CASRPGTSEYNEQFF. The gene calls are TRBV5-1 and TRBJ2-1; 10 bases align to TRBD2. In germline, CDR1 is SGHRS, CDR2 YFSETQ. There are 15 residues in the CDR3. The V segment lost 5 bases and the J segment 4 bases; nucleotides outside the gene matches: 6.

V and J are TRBV6-1 and TRBJ2-3; a weak D match, TRBD2 (6 bases). The CDR3 spans 16 residues. V shed 8 bases and J shed 0 bases, with 18 bases lying between them. Germline values: CDR1 MNHNS, CDR2 SASEGT. In DNA, the CDR3 is TGTGCCAGCCGGACCGGCGGGGCACTTAGCACAGATACGCAGTATTTT. Its translation is CASRTGGALSTDTQYF.

The chain is built from TRBV20-1 and TRBJ2-4; perhaps TRBD2 as D (5 bases). The CDR3 runs to 14 residues. The V end lost 6 bases, the J end lost 7 bases, and 19 bases lay between the germline ends. Germline lookup yields CDR1 DFQATT and CDR2 SNEGSKA (reference sequence). The CDR3 DNA reads TGCAGTGCGCTTGCCGGGAACCCCGGGAACATTCAGTACTTC. It is translated as CSALAGNPGNIQYF.

The table lists this clonotype with many counts. J is TRBJ2-7 and V is TRBV11-2; D possibly corresponds to TRBD2 (6 bases). The germline V and J ends were trimmed by 0 bases and 0 bases, with 15 bases remaining between them. The CDR3 runs to 17 residues. CDR1 is SGHAT, CDR2 FQNNGV, per germline. The CDR3 spells CASSLDLVGSSSYEQYF. The CDR3 nucleotides are TGTGCCAGCAGCTTAGACCTGGTCGGGAGCAGCTCCTACGAGCAGTACTTC. The whole variable domain, remainder taken from reference TRBV11-2 and TRBJ2-7, is EAGVAQSPRYKIIEKRQSVAFWCNPISGHATLYWYQQILGQGPKLLIQFQNNGVVDDSQLPKDRFSAERLKGVDSTLKIQPAKLEDSAVYLCASSLDLVGSSSYEQYFGPGTRLTVT.

V is TRBV7-2 and J is TRBJ2-1, with 13 nucleotides matching TRBD2. Losses at the gene ends were 4 bases for V and 10 bases for J; bases not matched to a gene: 7. The CDR3 runs 15 residues. Germline loops: CDR1 SGHTA, CDR2 FQGNSA. The CDR3: CASSWRLAGGGEQFF. The CDR3 bases are TGTGCCAGCAGCTGGCGACTAGCGGGGGGAGGAGAGCAGTTCTTC.